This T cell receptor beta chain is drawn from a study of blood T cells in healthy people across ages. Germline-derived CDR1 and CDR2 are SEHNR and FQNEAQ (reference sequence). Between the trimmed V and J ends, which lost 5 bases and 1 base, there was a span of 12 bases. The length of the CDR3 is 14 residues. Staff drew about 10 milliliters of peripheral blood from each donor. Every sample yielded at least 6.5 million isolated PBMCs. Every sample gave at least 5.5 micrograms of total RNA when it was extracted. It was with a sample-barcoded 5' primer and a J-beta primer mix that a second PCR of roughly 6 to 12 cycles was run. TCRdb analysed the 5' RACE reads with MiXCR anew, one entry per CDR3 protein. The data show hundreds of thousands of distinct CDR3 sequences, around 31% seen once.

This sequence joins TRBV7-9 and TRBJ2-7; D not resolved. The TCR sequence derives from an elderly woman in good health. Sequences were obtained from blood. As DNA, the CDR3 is TGTGCCAGCAGCCCCCGGTCGGAATCCTACGAGCAGTACTTC. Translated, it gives CASSPRSESYEQYF.